This T cell receptor beta chain stems from a study of T cells in Graves' hyperthyroidism and ophthalmopathy (dated by TCRdb to the late 2010s). About the investigation overall: Peripheral blood was collected at initial diagnosis, before any treatment. Thyroid tissue and blood T-cell repertoires from six Graves' hyperthyroidism patients were also compared in the study. To identify distinguishing TCR V-J signatures, a discovery cohort of about 100 patients was used, comprising 43 with Graves' ophthalmopathy and approximately 57 with stable Graves' hyperthyroidism. For training and testing, the 100 or so patients in the discovery cohort were randomly divided in a 7:3 ratio. After blood sampling, hyperthyroidism patients were treated with methimazole at a starting dose of 30 mg daily, and ophthalmopathy patients were treated with high-dose intravenous methylprednisolone. TCR Vbeta CDR3 sequencing of 120 to 150 peripheral blood samples (approximately 44 ophthalmopathy, 75 to 80 hyperthyroidism and approximately 17 progressor patients) is reported in the paper. An independent validation cohort of fewer than 20 hyperthyroidism patients and approximately 16 patients who later progressed to ophthalmopathy tested prospective prediction of ophthalmopathy.

Many counts were recorded for this clonotype. The target of this receptor is not known. Base quality data are lacking; no much larger clone is found one base away. In the ophthalmopathy patients, disease was moderately to severely active, with a Clinical Activity Score of 3 or more, a NOSPECS grade of 4 or more, and a duration of less than 3 months. Patients with uncontrolled infections, other autoimmune diseases, pregnancy or lactation were excluded. Diagnoses relied on clinical symptoms, serum thyroxine and TRAb, thyroid ultrasound and orbital computed tomography. Ficoll-Paque density gradient centrifugation was used to isolate PBMCs from about 10 ml of fresh peripheral blood. Total RNA was extracted using Trizol reagent, and RNA quality was assessed on an Agilent 2100 Bioanalyzer. The TCR beta CDR3 regions were amplified from RNA transcripts. The first round of RT-PCR for the TCR CDR3 was performed with the HTBI primer set and the Qiagen OneStep RT-PCR kit. Libraries were constructed in a second round of multiplex PCR, after which size selection and purification were performed. Paired-end sequencing of the libraries was performed with 100 bp reads on an Illumina HiSeq2000. The authors processed their data as follows. Raw data were processed with SOAPnuke, discarding reads with adapters, uncalled bases, mean Phred below 15, or no exact constant-primer or identifier match. High-quality paired reads were merged using COPE v1.2.5, and each unique nucleotide sequence was defined as a clonotype. MiTCR v1.1 was used to align clonotypes to the IMGT TRBV, TRBD and TRBJ reference segments. The analysis was restricted to V-J combinations with a frequency above 0.0001, which together covered just over 99% of the repertoires. The TCS score was defined as the ratio of F50 (clonal expansion) to E x V (chaos), calculated using BLOSUM62-based TCRdist between CDR3 peptides within each V-J. Welch's t-statistics and random forest reduced approximately 520 V-J features to roughly 13, which were used in a naive Bayes classifier (R e1071). The Morisita-Horn index was used to measure how similar the thyroid and blood repertoires were. Starting from the raw public reads, TCRdb applied fastp trimming at Q25, assembled clones with MiXCR and retained in-frame beta chains. Rows merge per CDR3 protein into single entries with the most common DNA and genes. These V and J calls derive from TCRdb rather than the authors' analysis. This sample holds hundreds of thousands of distinct CDR3 sequences; roughly 14% were observed only once. Around 4.1% of the sample is taken by the ten largest.

What the study reported, not specific to this receptor: Most expanded thyroid clonotypes (frequency above 0.001) were also found in blood, which suggests that blood repertoires may mirror thyroid immune responses. A 13 V-J signature model separated ophthalmopathy from stable hyperthyroidism, with about 90% sensitivity and about 81% specificity in cross-validation and 80%/75% in testing. Sample size was not statistically predetermined, and investigators were not blinded to group allocation. In validation, the model predicted progression to ophthalmopathy a median of roughly 6.5 months before onset, with around 70% sensitivity and about 72% specificity.

Material: blood. The sequence was collected from a woman between 40 and 55 years old with Graves' ophthalmopathy.

The bases read TGTGCCAGCAGTCGAGAAGCGGCGTTCTATGGCTACACCTTC. The encoded protein is CASSREAAFYGYTF. This chain is built from TRBV28 and TRBJ1-2; the D segment cannot be called with confidence. The germline V gene gives CDR1 as MDHEN and CDR2 as SYDVKM. Spanning cysteine to phenylalanine, the CDR3 consists of 14 amino acids. CDR3 DNA only is kept here, 42 bases in frame from base 1. V is clipped by 5 bases and J by 4 bases, and the sequence between their germline boundaries is 14 bases long.